The 23 T cell receptor beta chains in this list originate from one sample, sequenced in a study of T cells after yellow fever vaccination. TCRdb processed the 5' RACE reads anew with MiXCR; each CDR3 protein has one entry. The table records hundreds of thousands of distinct CDR3 sequences, less than 4.5% of them present only once. The sample was PBMCs, taken on the day of the yellow fever booster vaccination. Receptor source: a man younger than 30 who received the YFV17D yellow fever vaccine.

Only a few counts were recorded for this clonotype. J is TRBJ1-2 and V is TRBV20-1; 7 bases are a match to TRBD1. The trim removed 1 base at V and 6 bases at J, leaving 5 bases unmatched. Germline V gene lookup returns CDR1 DFQATT and CDR2 SNEGSKA (reference sequence). The CDR3 spans 13 residues. The DNA for the CDR3 is TGCAGTGCTAGAGGAGACAGGGTCCATGGCTACACCTTC. Protein product: CSARGDRVHGYTF.

This clonotype was picked up many times. The J gene is TRBJ2-2, the V gene TRBV2; D might be TRBD1 (5 bases). This CDR3 comprises 13 residues. In germline, CDR1 is SNHLY, CDR2 FYNNEI. V gave up 7 bases and J gave up 1 base, with 7 bases separating them. The CDR3 sequence is CASTGKNTGELFF. Written as DNA, the CDR3 is TGTGCCAGCACAGGGAAGAACACCGGGGAGCTGTTTTTT.

A few counts support this clonotype. This chain uses TRBV4-3 with TRBJ2-2; a possible D gene is TRBD1 (5 bases). The CDR3 spans 15 residues. V was shortened by 2 bases and J by 3 bases, with 10 bases between the two germline ends. The V gene's germline CDR1 is LGHNA and CDR2 YSLEER. For the CDR3, the DNA is TGCGCCAGCAGCCAACTAGGGGTTTACACCGGGGAGCTGTTTTTT. This codes for CASSQLGVYTGELFF.

The V call is TRBV12-3 or TRBV12-4, the J call TRBJ2-5; D gene ambiguous. The CDR3 loop spans 12 amino acids. The V end was cut by 7 bases, the J end by 5 bases, with 11 bases between. Here the CDR3 reads CASKRSWETQYF. CDR3 DNA sequence: TGTGCCAGCAAGAGGTCCTGGGAGACCCAGTACTTC.

The sample holds many counts of this clonotype. The junction and the germline gene differ at one end; a read error may be behind it. The chain joins TRBV20-1 to TRBJ2-7; D gene unclear. Germline V gene lookup returns CDR1 DFQATT and CDR2 SNEGSKA (reference sequence). The CDR3 runs 12 residues. CDR3 loop: CSASHDSLEPYF. CDR3 bases: TGCAGTGCCTCTCACGACTCCCTGGAGCCGTACTTC.

This clonotype was found a few times. V is TRBV7-2 and J is TRBJ2-1; D is possibly TRBD1 or TRBD2 (5 bases each). Germline V lookup: CDR1 SGHTA, CDR2 FQGNSA. The CDR3 contains 15 residues. The V end was cut by 5 bases, the J end by 7 bases, with 18 bases between. CDR3 sequence: CASSPRQGAGNEQFF. Written as DNA, the CDR3 is TGTGCCAGCAGCCCAAGGCAGGGAGCAGGGAATGAGCAGTTCTTC.

The chain recombines TRBV11-2 with TRBJ2-5, with TRBD2 identical over 10 bases. Germline V gene data show CDR1 as SGHAT and CDR2 as FQNNGV. This CDR3 is built from 16 residues. V gave up 4 bases and J gave up 3 bases; unmatched junction bases: 8. CDR3 nucleotide sequence: TGTGCCAGCAGCTGGACGAGGCTAGCGGGGGAAGAGACCCAGTACTTC. Protein sequence: CASSWTRLAGEETQYF.

This clonotype occurred many times. V is TRBV6-5 and J is TRBJ1-4, with D tentatively TRBD1 (5 bases). Looked up from germline, CDR1 is MNHEY and CDR2 is SVGAGI. The CDR3 is 15 residues long. V was pared by 4 bases and J by 8 bases, with 17 bases between. The CDR3 sequence is CASSSVQDQAEKLFF. Written as DNA, the CDR3 is TGTGCCAGCAGTTCGGTACAGGATCAAGCGGAAAAACTGTTTTTT.

This clonotype was seen many times. V usage is TRBV18 and J usage is TRBJ1-5; D remains unclear. V lost 3 bases and J lost 4, with 13 bases in between. Germline loops: CDR1 KGHSH, CDR2 LQKENI. This CDR3 spans 15 amino acids. The CDR3 nucleotides are TGTGCCAGCTCACCGCTCTCGTCGGGGAATCAGCCCCAGCATTTT. This encodes CASSPLSSGNQPQHF.

The table lists this clonotype with a few counts. The rearrangement uses TRBV12-3 or TRBV12-4 and TRBJ1-2; D remains ambiguous. V was pared by 6 bases and J by 4 bases, with 12 bases between. The CDR3 is made up of 13 amino acids. The DNA of the CDR3 is TGTGCCAGCAGGCCGGCTTCGCGCTATGGCTACACCTTC. Amino acid sequence: CASRPASRYGYTF.

This clonotype was seen more than once but under ten times. The J gene is TRBJ2-7, the V gene TRBV12-3 or TRBV12-4, with 7 bases matching TRBD1. The CDR3 extends over 14 amino acids. Trimming took 6 bases from V and 4 from J; bases not matched to a gene: 9. CDR3 region: CASSLRDRQYEQYF. CDR3 DNA: TGTGCCAGCAGCCTTCGGGACAGACAATACGAGCAGTACTTC.

This clonotype was detected only a few times. The chain joins TRBV2 to TRBJ2-5; TRBD2 agrees at 10 bases. J was trimmed by 4 bases and V by 10 bases; bases with no gene match: 12. The CDR3 covers 15 residues. CDR1 and CDR2 (germline): SNHLY, FYNNEI. CDR3 sequence (DNA): TGTGCCACCGCGAGCGGGGGGGCCTTCGTAGAGACCCAGTACTTC. Translated, it gives CATASGGAFVETQYF.

This clonotype came up many times. This chain links TRBV6-1 with TRBJ2-1; the D is unclear. CDR3 size: 12 residues. The V end lost 8 bases, the J end lost 6 bases, and 11 bases lay between the germline ends. Germline CDR1 is MNHNS and CDR2 is SASEGT. The CDR3 nucleotides are TGTGCCAGCCGAAGGGTTGCCAATGAGCAGTTCTTC. Amino acid sequence: CASRRVANEQFF.

This chain links TRBV4-1 with TRBJ2-7, with D unclear. Deletions cut 0 bases from V and 2 bases from J, with 11 bases between. CDR3 size: 15 residues. CDR1 MGHRA and CDR2 YSYEKL come from the germline V gene. This chain's CDR3 is CASSQEMEVPYEQYV. The CDR3 nucleotides are TGCGCCAGCAGCCAAGAGATGGAAGTGCCCTACGAGCAGTACGTC.

This clonotype was seen repeatedly, ten times or more. The chain couples TRBV6-2 or TRBV6-3 to TRBJ2-1, with D unresolved. Germline V gives CDR1 MNHEY, CDR2 SVGEGT. Trimming pared 4 bases from V and 10 bases from J, leaving 32 bases between. This CDR3 is built from 19 residues. The CDR3 spells CASSFITENGGPLLDEQFF. The CDR3 coding sequence is TGTGCCAGCAGTTTCATCACTGAAAACGGCGGTCCCCTTTTAGACGAGCAGTTCTTC.

This clonotype was detected only a few times. The V call is TRBV25-1, the J call TRBJ2-3; TRBD1 agrees at 7 bases. The CDR3 covers 16 residues. Trimming took 2 bases from V and 4 from J; bases not matched to a gene: 9. From germline, CDR1 is MGHDK and CDR2 SYGVNS. This CDR3 reads CASSEDPTGRPDTQYF. In DNA, the CDR3 is TGTGCCAGCAGTGAAGATCCGACAGGGCGGCCAGATACGCAGTATTTT.

The V gene is TRBV6-5, the J gene TRBJ2-6; D tentatively fits TRBD1 or TRBD2 (6 bases each). V was pared by 9 bases and J by 2 bases, with 11 bases between. In germline, CDR1 is MNHEY, CDR2 SVGAGI. The CDR3 is 14 residues long. The CDR3 DNA reads as TGTGCCAGTTGGGGGGCTCCTGGGGCCAACGTCCTGACTTTC. Translation: CASWGAPGANVLTF.

This clonotype appeared many times. The V call is TRBV29-1, the J call TRBJ2-3; D is undetermined. This CDR3 has 13 amino acids. The V gene's germline CDR1 is SQVTM and CDR2 ANQGSEA. The V end lost 7 bases, the J end lost 4 bases, and 15 bases lay between the germline ends. The CDR3 sequence: CSAKPVGPDTQYF. The CDR3, as DNA: TGCAGCGCGAAACCGGTAGGCCCAGATACGCAGTATTTT.

This clonotype came up many times. The rearrangement joins TRBV7-8 to TRBJ2-5; no clear D. Germline-derived CDR1 and CDR2 are SGHVS and FQNEAQ. The CDR3 contains 12 residues. The V gene lost 2 bases and the J gene lost 13 bases, with 14 bases spanning the gap. In DNA form, the CDR3 reads TGTGCCAGCAGCTTATCATCCTTGGCCATGTACTTC. Translation: CASSLSSLAMYF.

This clonotype turned up a few times. This chain uses TRBV5-6 with TRBJ1-6; possibly TRBD1 for D (6 bases). In germline, CDR1 is SGHDT, CDR2 YYEEEE. V lost 2 bases and J lost 7, with 7 bases in between. The CDR3 contains 13 residues. CDR3 DNA: TGTGCCAGCAGCTTCGACAGGAATTCACCCCTCCACTTT. Translation gives CASSFDRNSPLHF.

The chain uses TRBV18 and TRBJ1-3, with D uncertain. The germline V and J ends were trimmed by 2 bases and 2 bases, with 7 bases remaining between them. Germline lookup yields CDR1 KGHSH and CDR2 LQKENI. This CDR3 is built from 14 residues. CDR3 DNA sequence: TGTGCCAGCTCACCAAGTAGGGCTGGAAACACCATATATTTT. Encoded protein: CASSPSRAGNTIYF.

The rearrangement uses TRBV20-1 and TRBJ1-2; D not certain. V lost 0 bases to trimming and J lost 0 bases, with 11 bases between them. CDR1 and CDR2 (germline): DFQATT, SNEGSKA (reference sequence). This CDR3 is built from 15 residues. CDR3: CSARDWRGTNYGYTF. Written as DNA, the CDR3 is TGCAGTGCTAGAGATTGGCGAGGAACTAACTATGGCTACACCTTC.

This clonotype came up many times. This chain links TRBV21-1 with TRBJ2-7. TRBV21-1 is described as a pseudogene. The CDR3 is made up of 15 amino acids. The DNA of the CDR3 is TGTGCCAGCAGCAAAGAGCGGGGGGACTCCTACGAGCAGTACGTC. Translating gives CASSKERGDSYEQYV.